This T cell receptor beta chain was sequenced for a study of tumor-infiltrating lymphocytes in primary liver carcinoma. Findings and caveats of the study: The overlap of tumor-adjacent and tumor-blood pairs was smaller than that of tumor region pairs.

The source of the blood RNA was unsorted whole blood, and germline DNA was extracted as well. What was collected before surgery was about 4 milliliters of peripheral blood. Total RNA amounting to around 530 ng was the source from which TCR beta cDNA was made with a constant-region primer. A slightly modified ARM-PCR protocol with three nested multiplex PCR rounds produced these TCR beta libraries. TRBV1-TRBV30 forward primers paired with a C-beta reverse primer drove the first two PCR rounds, about 9 cycles each. TCRdb re-derived calls from the multiplex PCR reads in MiXCR, one entry per CDR3 protein. The sample holds 190,000 or so distinct CDR3 sequences, approximately 65% seen once. This clonotype was detected only once. Its antigen is still unknown. This may arise from a read error, as a much more abundant clone is one base away. The CDR3 spans 14 residues. The germline gives CDR1 SGHRS, CDR2 YFSETQ.

The receptor was isolated from a woman aged 60 to 75 with primary liver carcinoma and hepatitis B virus infection. The sequencing input was peripheral blood. This chain uses TRBV5-1 with TRBJ2-7; D is unresolved. The CDR3, as DNA: TGCGCCAGCAGTCTTCAGTCCCGTGCCTACGAGCGGTACTTC. Translation gives CASSLQSRAYERYF.